This T cell receptor (beta chain) emerged from a study of CD8 T cells in ankylosing spondylitis. Study-wide points: A TCR beta motif made of several highly homologous variants seemed typical of ankylosing spondylitis blood.

Each CDR3 protein is one row after TCRdb ran MiXCR on the 5' RACE reads. The table lists over 700,000 distinct CDR3 sequences, around 20% of them singletons. This CDR3 comprises 14 residues. Per the germline V gene, CDR1 is SGDLS and CDR2 is YYNGEE. V was pared by 0 bases and J by 8 bases, with 9 bases between. As regards this clonotype: Its antigen is currently unknown.

This clonotype was sampled from a male donor with ankylosing spondylitis. V is TRBV9 and J is TRBJ1-6; no firm D call. Sequenced input: blood, either unsorted or a sorted T cell fraction (not recorded which). This CDR3 is CASSVGGPDSPLHF. The CDR3 DNA sequence: TGTGCCAGCAGCGTAGGAGGCCCCGATTCACCCCTCCACTTT.